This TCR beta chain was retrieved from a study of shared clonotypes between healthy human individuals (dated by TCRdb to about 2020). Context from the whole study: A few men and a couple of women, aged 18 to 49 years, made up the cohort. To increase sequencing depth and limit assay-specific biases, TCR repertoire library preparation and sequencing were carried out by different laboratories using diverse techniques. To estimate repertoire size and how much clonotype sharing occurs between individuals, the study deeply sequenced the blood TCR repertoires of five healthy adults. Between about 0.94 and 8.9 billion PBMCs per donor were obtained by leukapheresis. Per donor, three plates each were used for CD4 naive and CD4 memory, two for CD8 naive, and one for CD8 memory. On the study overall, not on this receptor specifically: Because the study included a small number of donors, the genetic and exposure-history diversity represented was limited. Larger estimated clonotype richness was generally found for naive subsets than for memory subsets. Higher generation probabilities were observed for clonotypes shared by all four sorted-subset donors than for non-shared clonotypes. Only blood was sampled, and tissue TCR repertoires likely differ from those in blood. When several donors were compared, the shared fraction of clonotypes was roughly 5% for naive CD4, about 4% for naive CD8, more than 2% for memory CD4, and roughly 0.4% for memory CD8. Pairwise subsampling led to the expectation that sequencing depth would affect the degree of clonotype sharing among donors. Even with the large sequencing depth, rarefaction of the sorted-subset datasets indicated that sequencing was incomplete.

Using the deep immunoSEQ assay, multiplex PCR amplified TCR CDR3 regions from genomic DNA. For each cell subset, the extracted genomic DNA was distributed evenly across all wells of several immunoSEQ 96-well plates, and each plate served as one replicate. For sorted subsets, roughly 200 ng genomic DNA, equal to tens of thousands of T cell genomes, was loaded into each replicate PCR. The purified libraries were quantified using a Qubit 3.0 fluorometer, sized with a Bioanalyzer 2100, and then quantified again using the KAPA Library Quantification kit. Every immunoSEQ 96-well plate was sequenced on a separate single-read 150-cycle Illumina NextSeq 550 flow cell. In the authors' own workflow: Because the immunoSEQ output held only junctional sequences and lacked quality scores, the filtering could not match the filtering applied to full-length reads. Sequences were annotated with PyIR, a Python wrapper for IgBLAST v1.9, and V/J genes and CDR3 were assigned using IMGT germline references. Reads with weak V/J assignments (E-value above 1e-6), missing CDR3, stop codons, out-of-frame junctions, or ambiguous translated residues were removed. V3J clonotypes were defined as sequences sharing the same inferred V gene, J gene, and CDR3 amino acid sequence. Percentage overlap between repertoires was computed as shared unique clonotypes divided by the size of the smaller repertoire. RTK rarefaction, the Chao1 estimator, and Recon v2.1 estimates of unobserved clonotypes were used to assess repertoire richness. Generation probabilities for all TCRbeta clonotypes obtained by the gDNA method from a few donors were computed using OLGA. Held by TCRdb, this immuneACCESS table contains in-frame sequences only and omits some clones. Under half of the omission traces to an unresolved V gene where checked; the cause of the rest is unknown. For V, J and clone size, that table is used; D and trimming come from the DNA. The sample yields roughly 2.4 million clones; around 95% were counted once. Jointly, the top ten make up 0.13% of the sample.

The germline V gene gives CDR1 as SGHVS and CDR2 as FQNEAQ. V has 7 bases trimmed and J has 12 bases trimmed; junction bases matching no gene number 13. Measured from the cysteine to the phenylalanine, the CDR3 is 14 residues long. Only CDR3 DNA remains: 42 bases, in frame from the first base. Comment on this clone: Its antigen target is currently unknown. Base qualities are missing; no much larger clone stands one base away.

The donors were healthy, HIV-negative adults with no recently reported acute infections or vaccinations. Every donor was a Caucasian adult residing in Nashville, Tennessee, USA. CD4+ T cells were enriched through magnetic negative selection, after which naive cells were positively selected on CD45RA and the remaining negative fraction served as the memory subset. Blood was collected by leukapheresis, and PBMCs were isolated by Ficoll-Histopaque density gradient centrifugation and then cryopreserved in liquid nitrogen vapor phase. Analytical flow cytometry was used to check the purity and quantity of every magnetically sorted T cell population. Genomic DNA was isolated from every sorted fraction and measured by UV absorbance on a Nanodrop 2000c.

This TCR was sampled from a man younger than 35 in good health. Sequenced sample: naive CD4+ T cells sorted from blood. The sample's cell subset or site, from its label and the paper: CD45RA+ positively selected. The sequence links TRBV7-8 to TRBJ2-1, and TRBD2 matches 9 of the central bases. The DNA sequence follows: TGTGCCAGCAAGGCGACAAGCGGGAGGCAACGGCAGTTCTTC. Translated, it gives CASKATSGRQRQFF.